The next 2 T cell receptor beta chains were all read from a single sample in a study of T cells in Graves' hyperthyroidism and ophthalmopathy. Amplification of TCR beta CDR3 regions was performed using RNA transcripts as template. First-round RT-PCR with HTBI primers amplified the TCR CDR3 region. TCRdb itself ran the multiplex PCR reads through MiXCR, one entry per CDR3 protein. The repertoire includes about 620,000 distinct CDR3 sequences, about 16% of them detected once, and 3.8% sits in the top ten. The sample comprised blood. The receptors originated from a young woman with Graves' hyperthyroidism.

The gene calls are TRBV4-3 and TRBJ2-7, with 9 bases aligning to TRBD1. Per germline, CDR1 LGHNA and CDR2 YSLEER. V lost 5 bases, J lost 2 bases, and 10 bases stayed unmatched. The CDR3 sequence is 16 residues long. Written as DNA, the CDR3 is TGCGCCAGCAGCTTAATGCCGGGACAGGGTACCTACGAGCAGTACTTC. Its translation: CASSLMPGQGTYEQYF.

V is TRBV27 and J is TRBJ2-4; possible D gene TRBD2, 6 bases. The CDR3 is 15 residues long. Trimming left V 3 bases short and J 3 bases short, with 12 bases between. Per the germline V gene, CDR1 is MNHEY and CDR2 is SMNVEV (reference sequence). DNA of the CDR3: TGTGCCAGCAGTTTTCGGGGGTCGGGCAAAAACATTCAGTACTTC. Its translation is CASSFRGSGKNIQYF.